This TCR beta chain was captured by sequencing in a study of blood T cell repertoires in COVID-19. Study background: Some COVID-19 samples were acute and others convalescent; all came from the United States, Italy and Spain.

The V end was cut by 3 bases, the J end by 2 bases, with 12 bases between. CDR1 and CDR2 from the germline V gene are KGHDR and SFDVKD. CDR3 size: 15 residues. Produced via immunoSEQ multiplex PCR; TCRdb's table is partial and in-frame only. The repertoire holds around 130,000 clones, about four fifths seen once, with roughly 10% in the top ten. This clone was recorded only once. The sample taken for sequencing was peripheral blood. The sequence was collected from a middle-aged man with active or convalescent COVID-19. The rearrangement joins TRBV24-1 to TRBJ2-5; possible D gene TRBD1, 6 bases. The CDR3 loop reads CATSDGEGTQETQYF. In DNA form, the CDR3 reads TGTGCCACCAGTGATGGGGAAGGGACACAAGAGACCCAGTACTTC.